Listed here is a single T cell receptor beta chain. Its antigen is unknown. This sample stems from a study of beta chain features in type 1 diabetes. Study findings and constraints: Among all four CD4+ subsets, Type 1 diabetes patients had TCRB CDR3s that were moderately but significantly shorter.

Of the isolated RNA, all was reverse transcribed, and so the sequenced material was expressed TCRB transcripts. Some clones are missing from TCRdb's copy, which holds only in-frame ones; the method was immunoSEQ multiplex PCR. Among roughly 24,000 clones listed, about 69% were seen once. Germline CDR1 and CDR2: SGHTA and FQGNSA. The CDR3 runs to 16 residues. Trimming at V came to 2 bases and at J to 5 bases, leaving 5 bases not matched to a gene. Sample: Tregs from blood. V gene TRBV7-2 combines with J gene TRBJ2-5, with 13 bases fitting TRBD2. This clonotype originated in a man younger than 35 with type 1 diabetes. The CDR3 sequence: CASSLWRTSGSETQYF. Here the CDR3 DNA reads TGTGCCAGCAGCTTATGGCGGACTAGCGGGAGTGAGACCCAGTACTTC.